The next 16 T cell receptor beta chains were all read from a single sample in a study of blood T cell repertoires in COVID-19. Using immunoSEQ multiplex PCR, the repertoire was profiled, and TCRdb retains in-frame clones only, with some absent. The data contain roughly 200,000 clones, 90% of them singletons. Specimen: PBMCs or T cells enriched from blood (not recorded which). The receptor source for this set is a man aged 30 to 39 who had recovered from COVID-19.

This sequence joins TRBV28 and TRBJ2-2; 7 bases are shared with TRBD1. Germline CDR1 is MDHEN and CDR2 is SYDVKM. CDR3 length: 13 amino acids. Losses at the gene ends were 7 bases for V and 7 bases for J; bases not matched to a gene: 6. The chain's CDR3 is CASKKTGSGELFF. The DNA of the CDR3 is TGTGCCAGCAAGAAGACAGGGAGCGGGGAGCTGTTTTTT. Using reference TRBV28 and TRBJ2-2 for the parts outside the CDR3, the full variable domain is DVKVTQSSRYLVKRTGEKVFLECVQDMDHENMFWYRQDPGLGLRLIYFSYDVKMKEKGDIPEGYSVSREKKERFSLILESASTNQTSMYLCASKKTGSGELFFGEGSRLTVL.

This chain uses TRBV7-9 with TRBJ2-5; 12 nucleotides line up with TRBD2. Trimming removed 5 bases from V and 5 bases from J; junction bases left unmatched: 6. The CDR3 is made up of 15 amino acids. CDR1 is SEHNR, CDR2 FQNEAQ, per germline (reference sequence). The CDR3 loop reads CASSNGLAGRETQYF. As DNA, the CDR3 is TGTGCCAGCAGCAACGGACTAGCGGGACGGGAGACCCAGTACTTC.

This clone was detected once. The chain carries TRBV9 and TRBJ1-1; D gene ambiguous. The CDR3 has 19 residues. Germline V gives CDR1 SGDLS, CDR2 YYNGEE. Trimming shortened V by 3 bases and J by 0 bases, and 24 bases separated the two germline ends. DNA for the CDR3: TGTGCCAGCAGCGCCCCAGCCTCCGGGTCACGAGGAGTGAACACTGAAGCTTTCTTT. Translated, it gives CASSAPASGSRGVNTEAFF.

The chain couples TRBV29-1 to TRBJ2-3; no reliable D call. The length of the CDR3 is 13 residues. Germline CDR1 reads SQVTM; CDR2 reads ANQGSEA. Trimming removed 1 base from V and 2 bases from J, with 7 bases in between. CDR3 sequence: CSVEASITDTQYF. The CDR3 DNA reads TGCAGCGTTGAAGCGAGTATCACAGATACGCAGTATTTT.

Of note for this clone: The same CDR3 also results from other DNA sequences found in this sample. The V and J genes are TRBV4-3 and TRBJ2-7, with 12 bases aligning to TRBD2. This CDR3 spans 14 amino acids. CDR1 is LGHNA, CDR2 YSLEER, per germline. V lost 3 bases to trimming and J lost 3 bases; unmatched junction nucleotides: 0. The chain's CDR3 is CASSQTSGSYEQYF. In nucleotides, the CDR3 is TGCGCCAGCAGCCAGACTAGCGGGAGCTACGAGCAGTACTTC.

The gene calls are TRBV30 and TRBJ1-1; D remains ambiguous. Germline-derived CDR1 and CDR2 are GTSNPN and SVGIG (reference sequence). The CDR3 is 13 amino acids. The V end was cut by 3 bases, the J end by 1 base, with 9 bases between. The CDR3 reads CAWRADGNTEAFF. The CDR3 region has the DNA TGTGCCTGGAGAGCGGACGGGAACACTGAAGCTTTCTTT.

The CDR3 DNA reads as TGTGCCAGCAGCCAAGATTGTGAACAGGGGAGCTCCTACGAGCAGTACTTC. Protein sequence: CASSQDCEQGSSYEQYF. The genes are TRBV3-1 (or the pseudogene TRBV3-2) and TRBJ2-7; 7 bases agree with TRBD1. J lost 0 bases, V lost 0 bases, and 8 bases had no gene match. CDR1 LGHDT and CDR2 YNNKEL come from the germline V gene (reference sequence). There are 17 residues in the CDR3.

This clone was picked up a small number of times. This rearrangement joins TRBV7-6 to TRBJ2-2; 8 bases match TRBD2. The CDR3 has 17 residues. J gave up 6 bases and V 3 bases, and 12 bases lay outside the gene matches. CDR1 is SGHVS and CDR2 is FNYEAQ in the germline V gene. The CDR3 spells CASSFPALGGAPGELFF. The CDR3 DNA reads TGTGCCAGCAGCTTCCCCGCCCTCGGGGGGGCCCCCGGGGAGCTGTTTTTT.

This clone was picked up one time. CDR3 amino acids: CASRWGGNQPQHF. CDR3 DNA: TGTGCCAGCAGGTGGGGGGGCAATCAGCCCCAGCATTTT. The V call is TRBV2, the J call TRBJ1-5; D might be TRBD1 (5 bases). CDR1 and CDR2 (germline): SNHLY, FYNNEI. Deletions cut 6 bases from V and 2 bases from J, with 8 bases between. The CDR3 has 13 amino acids.

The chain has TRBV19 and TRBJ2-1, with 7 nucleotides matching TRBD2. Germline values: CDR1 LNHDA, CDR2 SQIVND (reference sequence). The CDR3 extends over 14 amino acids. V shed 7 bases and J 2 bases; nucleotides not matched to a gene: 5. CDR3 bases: TGTGCCAGTATGACCAGCGGGACCTACAATGAGCAGTTCTTC. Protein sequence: CASMTSGTYNEQFF.

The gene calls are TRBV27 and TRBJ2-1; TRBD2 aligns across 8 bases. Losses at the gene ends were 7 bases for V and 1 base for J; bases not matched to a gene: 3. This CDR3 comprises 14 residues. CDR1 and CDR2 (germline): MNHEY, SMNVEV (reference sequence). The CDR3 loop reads CASTLAGSYNEQFF. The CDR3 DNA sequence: TGTGCCAGCACCTTAGCGGGGTCCTACAATGAGCAGTTCTTC.

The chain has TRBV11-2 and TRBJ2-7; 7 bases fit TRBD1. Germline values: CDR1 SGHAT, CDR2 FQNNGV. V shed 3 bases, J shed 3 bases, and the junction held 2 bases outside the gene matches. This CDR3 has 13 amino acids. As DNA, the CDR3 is TGTGCCAGCAGCTTGACAGGGCTCTACGAGCAGTACTTC. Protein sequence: CASSLTGLYEQYF.

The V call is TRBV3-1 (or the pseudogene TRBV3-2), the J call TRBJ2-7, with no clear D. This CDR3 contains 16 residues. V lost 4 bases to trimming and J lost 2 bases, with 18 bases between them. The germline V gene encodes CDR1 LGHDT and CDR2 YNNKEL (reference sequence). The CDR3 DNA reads TGTGCCAGCAGCCTATCTTTACAGCAGAACGCCTACGAGCAGTACTTC. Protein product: CASSLSLQQNAYEQYF.

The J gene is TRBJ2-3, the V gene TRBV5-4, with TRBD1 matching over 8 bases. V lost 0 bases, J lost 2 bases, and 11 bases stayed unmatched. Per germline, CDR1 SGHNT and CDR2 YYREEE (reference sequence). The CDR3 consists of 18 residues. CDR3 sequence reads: CASSLEFAGGRATDTQYF. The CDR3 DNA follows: TGTGCCAGCAGCTTGGAGTTTGCAGGGGGCCGAGCCACAGATACGCAGTATTTT.

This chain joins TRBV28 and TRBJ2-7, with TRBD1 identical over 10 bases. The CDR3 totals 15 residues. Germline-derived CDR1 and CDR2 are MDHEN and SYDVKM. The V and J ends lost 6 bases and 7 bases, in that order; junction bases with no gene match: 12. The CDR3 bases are TGTGCCAGCAGCTCGCCGGGACAGGGGTCCGGGGAGCAGTACTTC. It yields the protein CASSSPGQGSGEQYF.

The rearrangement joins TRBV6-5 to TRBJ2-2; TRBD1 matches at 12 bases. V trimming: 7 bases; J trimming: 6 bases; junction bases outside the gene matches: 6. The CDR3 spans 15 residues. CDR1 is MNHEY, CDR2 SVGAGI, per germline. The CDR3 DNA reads TGTGCCAGCACCTCGGGACAGGGGGCGTCCGGGGAGCTGTTTTTT. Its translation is CASTSGQGASGELFF.